Below are 2 T cell receptor beta chains sequenced from a single sample in a study of cytomegalovirus exposure and HLA in healthy donors. Primers: 60 Vbeta forward and 13 Jbeta reverse. The method was immunoSEQ multiplex PCR; TCRdb's version includes in-frame clones alone and lacks a portion of them. The data contain some 130,000 clones, 65% to 85% of them singletons. The specimen was PBMCs. The receptors were gathered from a woman aged 18-29 years in good health and CMV-seronegative.

The chain joins TRBV10-1 to TRBJ2-7; 10 positions match TRBD1. This CDR3 contains 14 residues. Looked up from germline, CDR1 is WNHNN and CDR2 is SYGVQD (reference sequence). V was clipped by 6 bases and J by 5 bases; unmatched bases: 7. The CDR3 protein is CASSDSGTGDEQYF. The CDR3 DNA sequence: TGCGCCAGCAGCGATTCCGGGACAGGGGACGAGCAGTACTTC.

V is TRBV9 and J is TRBJ2-3; 10 bases fit TRBD1. J was trimmed by 6 bases and V by 6 bases; bases with no gene match: 13. This CDR3 region has 16 residues. Germline V gene lookup returns CDR1 SGDLS and CDR2 YYNGEE. In DNA form, the CDR3 reads TGTGCCAGCACCAGGACGCCCGGGACAGGGGCCGATACGCAGTATTTT. Amino acid sequence: CASTRTPGTGADTQYF.